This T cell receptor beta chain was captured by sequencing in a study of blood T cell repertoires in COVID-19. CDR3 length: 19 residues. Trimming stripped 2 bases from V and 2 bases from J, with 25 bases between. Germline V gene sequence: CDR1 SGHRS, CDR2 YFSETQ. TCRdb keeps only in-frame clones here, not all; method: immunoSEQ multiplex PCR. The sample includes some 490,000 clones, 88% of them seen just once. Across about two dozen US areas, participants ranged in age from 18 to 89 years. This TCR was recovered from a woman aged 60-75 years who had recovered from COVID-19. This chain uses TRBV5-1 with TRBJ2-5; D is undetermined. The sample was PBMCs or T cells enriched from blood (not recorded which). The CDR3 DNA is TGCGCCAGCAGCTTTTTTTTTCCCCAACCCGACAAGCAACAAGAGACCCAGTACTTC. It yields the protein CASSFFFPQPDKQQETQYF.